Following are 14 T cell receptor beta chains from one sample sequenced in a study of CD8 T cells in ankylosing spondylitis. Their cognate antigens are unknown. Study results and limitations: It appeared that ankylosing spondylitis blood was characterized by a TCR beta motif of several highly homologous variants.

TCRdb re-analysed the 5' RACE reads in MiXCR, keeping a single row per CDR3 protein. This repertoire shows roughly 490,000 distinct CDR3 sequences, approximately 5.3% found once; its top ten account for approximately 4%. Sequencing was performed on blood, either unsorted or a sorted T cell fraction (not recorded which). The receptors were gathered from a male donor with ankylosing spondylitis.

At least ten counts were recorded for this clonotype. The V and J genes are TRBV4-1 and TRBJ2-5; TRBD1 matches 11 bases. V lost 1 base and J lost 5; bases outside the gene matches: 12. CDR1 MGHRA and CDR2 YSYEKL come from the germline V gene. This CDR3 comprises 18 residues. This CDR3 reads CASSQASGTGGSRETQYF. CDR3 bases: TGCGCCAGCAGCCAAGCTTCCGGGACAGGGGGTTCCCGGGAGACCCAGTACTTC.

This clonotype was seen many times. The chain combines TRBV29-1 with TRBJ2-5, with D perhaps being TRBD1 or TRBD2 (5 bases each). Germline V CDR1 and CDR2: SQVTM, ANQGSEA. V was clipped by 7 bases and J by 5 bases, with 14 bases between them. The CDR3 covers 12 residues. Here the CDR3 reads CSGLRGGETQYF. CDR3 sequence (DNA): TGCAGCGGATTGAGGGGCGGGGAGACCCAGTACTTC.

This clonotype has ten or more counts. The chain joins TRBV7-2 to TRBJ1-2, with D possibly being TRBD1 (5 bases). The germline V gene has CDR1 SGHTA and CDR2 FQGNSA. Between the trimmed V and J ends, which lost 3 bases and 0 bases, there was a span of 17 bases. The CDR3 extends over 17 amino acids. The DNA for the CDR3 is TGTGCCAGCAGCTTGATTGGCTTGGGGGAAGCTAACTATGGCTACACCTTC. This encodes CASSLIGLGEANYGYTF. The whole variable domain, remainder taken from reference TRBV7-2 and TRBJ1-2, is GAGVSQSPSNKVTEKGKDVELRCDPISGHTALYWYRQSLGQGLEFLIYFQGNSAPDKSGLPSDRFSAERTGGSVSTLTIQRTQQEDSAVYLCASSLIGLGEANYGYTFGSGTRLTVV.

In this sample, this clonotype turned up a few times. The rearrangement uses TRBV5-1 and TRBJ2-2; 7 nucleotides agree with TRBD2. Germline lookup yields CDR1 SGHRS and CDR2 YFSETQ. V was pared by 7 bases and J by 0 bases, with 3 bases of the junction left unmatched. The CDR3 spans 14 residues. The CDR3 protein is CASDRGANTGELFF. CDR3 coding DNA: TGCGCCAGCGATCGGGGGGCGAACACCGGGGAGCTGTTTTTT.

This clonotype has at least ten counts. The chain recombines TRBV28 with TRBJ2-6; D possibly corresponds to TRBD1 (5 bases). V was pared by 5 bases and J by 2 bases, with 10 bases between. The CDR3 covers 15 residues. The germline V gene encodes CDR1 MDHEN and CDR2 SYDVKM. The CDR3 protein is CASSPRQTGANVLTF. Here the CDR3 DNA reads TGTGCCAGCAGTCCACGACAGACTGGGGCCAACGTCCTGACTTTC.

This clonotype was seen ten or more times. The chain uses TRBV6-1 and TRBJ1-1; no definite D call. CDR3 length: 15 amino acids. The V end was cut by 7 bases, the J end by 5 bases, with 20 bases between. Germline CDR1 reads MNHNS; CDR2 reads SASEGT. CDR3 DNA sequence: TGTGCCAGCATCCAAAACCGACGATTAACGACTGAAGCTTTCTTT. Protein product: CASIQNRRLTTEAFF.

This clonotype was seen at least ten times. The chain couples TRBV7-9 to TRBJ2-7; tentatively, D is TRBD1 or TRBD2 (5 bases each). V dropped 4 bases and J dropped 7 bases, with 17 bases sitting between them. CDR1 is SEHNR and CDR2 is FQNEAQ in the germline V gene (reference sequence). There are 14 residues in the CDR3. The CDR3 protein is CASSSRGYPFEQYF. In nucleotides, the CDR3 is TGTGCCAGCAGCTCCCGGGGCTACCCCTTTGAGCAGTACTTC.

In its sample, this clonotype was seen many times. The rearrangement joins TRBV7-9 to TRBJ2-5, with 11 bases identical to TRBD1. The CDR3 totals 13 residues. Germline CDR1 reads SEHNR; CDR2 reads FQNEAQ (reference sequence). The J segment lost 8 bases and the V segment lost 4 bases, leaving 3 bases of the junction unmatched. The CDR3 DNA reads TGTGCCAGCAGCTGGGGGACAGGGGGTACCCAGTACTTC. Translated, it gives CASSWGTGGTQYF.

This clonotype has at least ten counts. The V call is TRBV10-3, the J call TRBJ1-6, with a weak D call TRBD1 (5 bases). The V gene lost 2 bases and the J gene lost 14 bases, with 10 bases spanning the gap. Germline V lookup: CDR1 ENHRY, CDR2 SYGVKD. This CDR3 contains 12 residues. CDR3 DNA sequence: TGTGCCATCAGTGAGCCAGGGTCGTCCCTCCACTTT. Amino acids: CAISEPGSSLHF.

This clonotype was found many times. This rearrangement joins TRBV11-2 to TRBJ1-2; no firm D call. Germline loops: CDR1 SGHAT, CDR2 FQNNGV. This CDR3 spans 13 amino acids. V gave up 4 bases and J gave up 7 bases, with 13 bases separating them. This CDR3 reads CASSSIRTTGYTF. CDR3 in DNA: TGTGCCAGCAGCTCGATCCGGACCACTGGCTACACCTTC. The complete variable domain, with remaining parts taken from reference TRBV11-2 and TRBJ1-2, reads EAGVAQSPRYKIIEKRQSVAFWCNPISGHATLYWYQQILGQGPKLLIQFQNNGVVDDSQLPKDRFSAERLKGVDSTLKIQPAKLEDSAVYLCASSSIRTTGYTFGSGTRLTVV.

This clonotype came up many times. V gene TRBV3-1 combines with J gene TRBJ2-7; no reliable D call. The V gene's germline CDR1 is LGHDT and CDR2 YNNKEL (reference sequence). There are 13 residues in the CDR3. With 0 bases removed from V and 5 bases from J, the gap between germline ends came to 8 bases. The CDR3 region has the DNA TGTGCCAGCAGCCAAGAGAACGGTCACGAGCAGTACTTC. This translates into CASSQENGHEQYF.

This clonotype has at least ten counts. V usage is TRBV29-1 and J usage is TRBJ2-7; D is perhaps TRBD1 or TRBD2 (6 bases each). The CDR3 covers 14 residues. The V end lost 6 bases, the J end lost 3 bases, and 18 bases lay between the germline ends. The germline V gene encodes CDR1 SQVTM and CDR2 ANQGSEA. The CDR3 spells CSVLGGLGNYEQYF. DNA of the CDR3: TGCAGCGTCTTAGGGGGGTTAGGGAACTACGAGCAGTACTTC.

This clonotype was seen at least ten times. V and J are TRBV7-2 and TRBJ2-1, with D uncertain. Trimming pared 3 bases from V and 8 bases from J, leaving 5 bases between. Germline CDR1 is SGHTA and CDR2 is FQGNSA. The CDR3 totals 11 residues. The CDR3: CASSFGYEQFF. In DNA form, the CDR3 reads TGTGCCAGCAGCTTTGGGTATGAGCAGTTCTTC.

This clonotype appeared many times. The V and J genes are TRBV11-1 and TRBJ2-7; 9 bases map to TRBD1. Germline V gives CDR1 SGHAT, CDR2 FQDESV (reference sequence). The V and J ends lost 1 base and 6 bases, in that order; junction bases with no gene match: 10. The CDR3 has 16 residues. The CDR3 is CASSLEFNRGLREQYF. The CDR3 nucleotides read TGTGCCAGCAGCTTAGAGTTCAACAGGGGGCTACGCGAGCAGTACTTC.